Following are 8 T cell receptor beta chains from one sample sequenced in a study of CD8+CD57+ T cells in acquired aplastic anemia. Sequencing was done on patients that had shown CD8+CD57+ cell expansion by flow cytometry. The use of genomic DNA as template underpinned the TCR beta VDJ and CDR3 profiling. TCRdb reanalysed the reads using MiXCR and keeps one entry per CDR3 protein. The table has about 160,000 distinct CDR3 sequences, around 50% seen once. The sample taken for sequencing was sorted CD4+, CD8+, or CD8+CD57+ T cells (not recorded which) from PBMCs. The receptors come from a human donor with aplastic anemia.

This clonotype was recorded many times. The J gene is TRBJ1-5, the V gene TRBV6-4; perhaps TRBD1 as D (5 bases). Trimming shortened V by 10 bases and J by 5 bases, and 24 bases separated the two germline ends. CDR1 MRHNA and CDR2 SNTAGT come from the germline V gene. The CDR3 runs 16 residues. The CDR3 loop reads CAMGDPVPRGHQPQHF. CDR3 nucleotide sequence: TGTGCCATGGGGGACCCCGTACCGCGCGGACATCAGCCCCAGCATTTT.

The genes are TRBV6-5 and TRBJ2-1; tentatively, D is TRBD2 (5 bases). This CDR3 is 13 amino acids long. Germline-derived CDR1 and CDR2 are MNHEY and SVGAGI. V was clipped by 2 bases and J by 10 bases, with 12 bases between them. CDR3 in DNA: TGTGCCAGCAGTTACGAGAGGGAACGGGAGCAGTTCTTC. Translation gives CASSYEREREQFF.

The genes are TRBV5-1 and TRBJ2-7; D might be TRBD1 (6 bases). There are 14 residues in the CDR3. V was pared by 0 bases and J by 2 bases, with 9 bases between. Germline V lookup: CDR1 SGHRS, CDR2 YFSETQ. CDR3: CASSLGGQTYEQYF. The CDR3 DNA reads as TGCGCCAGCAGCTTGGGAGGACAGACCTACGAGCAGTACTTC.

Concerning this clonotype itself: This clone may be a read error of a much larger clone one base away. The rearrangement joins TRBV5-6 to TRBJ1-5; TRBD1 matches 7 bases. The CDR3 is made up of 16 amino acids. Germline CDR1 is SGHDT and CDR2 is YYEEEE. In DNA, the CDR3 is TGTGCCAGCAGCTGGGGTACAGGGGATAGCAATCAGCCCCTGCATTTT. Protein product: CASSWGTGDSNQPLHF.

This clonotype was recorded at least ten times. This sequence joins TRBV19 and TRBJ2-1; 9 positions agree with TRBD2. The CDR3 is 15 residues long. The V gene's germline CDR1 is LNHDA and CDR2 SQIVND (reference sequence). V shed 4 bases, J shed 3 bases, and the junction held 4 bases outside the gene matches. CDR3 region: CASSTTSGDYNEQFF. The CDR3 DNA sequence: TGTGCCAGTAGTACGACTAGCGGAGACTACAATGAGCAGTTCTTC. Full variable domain (rest looked up from reference TRBV19 and TRBJ2-1): DGGITQSPKYLFRKEGQNVTLSCEQNLNHDAMYWYRQDPGQGLRLIYYSQIVNDFQKGDIAEGYSVSREKKESFPLTVTSAQKNPTAFYLCASSTTSGDYNEQFFGPGTRLTVL.

The rearrangement uses TRBV24-1 and TRBJ2-4; D call uncertain. V lost 7 bases to trimming and J lost 7 bases, with 10 bases between them. Germline V gene data show CDR1 as KGHDR and CDR2 as SFDVKD. The CDR3 spans 12 residues. CDR3 loop: CATSPGWNIQYF. The CDR3 DNA is TGTGCCACCAGCCCCGGTTGGAACATTCAGTACTTC.

This clonotype has a count of ten or more. V gene TRBV9 combines with J gene TRBJ2-2; 9 bases are a match to TRBD1. Germline CDR1 is SGDLS and CDR2 is YYNGEE. With V trimmed by 0 bases and J by 6 bases, 6 bases remained unmatched. The CDR3 length is 16 residues. The CDR3, as DNA: TGTGCCAGCAGCGTAGTTATGGGACAGGGTTCCGGGGAGCTGTTTTTT. Translated, it gives CASSVVMGQGSGELFF.

A few counts support this clonotype. V gene TRBV7-1 combines with J gene TRBJ2-4; 8 nucleotides agree with TRBD1. TRBV7-1 is an ORF, and what it does is uncertain. The J segment lost 1 base and the V segment lost 3 bases, leaving 11 bases of the junction unmatched. CDR3 length: 18 amino acids. The DNA for the CDR3 is TGTGCCAGCAGCTCCCGAGGAGCAGGGGGCGCGGCCAAAAACATTCAGTACTTC. Its translation: CASSSRGAGGAAKNIQYF.